The clone carrying this T cell receptor (beta chain) was seen more than once but under ten times. This specimen belongs to a study of cytomegalovirus exposure and HLA in healthy donors. This CDR3 has 13 residues. From germline, CDR1 is MNHNS and CDR2 SASEGT. V was cut by 6 bases and J by 7 bases, with 10 bases left in between. With 60 Vbeta and 13 Jbeta primers, the PCR was carried out. Profiling relied on immunoSEQ multiplex PCR, and the TCRdb table lists in-frame clones only, not all of them. The sample consists of 130,000 to 150,000 clones, approximately 73% of them appearing once. This TCR derives from a human donor in good health. V and J are TRBV6-1 and TRBJ1-6; weak D call: TRBD1 (6 bases). Material: PBMCs. CDR3 DNA sequence: TGTGCCAGCAGCCTCCAGGGGAATTCACCCCTCCACTTT. Translated: CASSLQGNSPLHF.